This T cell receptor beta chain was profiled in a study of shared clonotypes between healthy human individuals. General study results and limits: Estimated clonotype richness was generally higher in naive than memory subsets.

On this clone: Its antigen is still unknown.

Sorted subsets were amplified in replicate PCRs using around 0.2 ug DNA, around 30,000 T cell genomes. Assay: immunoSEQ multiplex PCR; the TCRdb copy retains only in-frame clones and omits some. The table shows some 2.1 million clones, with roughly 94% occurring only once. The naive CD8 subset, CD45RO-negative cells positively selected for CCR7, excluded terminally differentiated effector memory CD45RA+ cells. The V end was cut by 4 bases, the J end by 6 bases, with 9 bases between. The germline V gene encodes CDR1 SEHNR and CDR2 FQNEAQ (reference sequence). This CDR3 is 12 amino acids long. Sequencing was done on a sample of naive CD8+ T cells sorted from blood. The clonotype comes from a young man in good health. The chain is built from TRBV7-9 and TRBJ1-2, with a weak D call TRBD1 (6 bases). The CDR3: CASSYGTNGYTF. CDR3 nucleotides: TGTGCCAGCAGCTATGGGACAAATGGCTACACCTTC. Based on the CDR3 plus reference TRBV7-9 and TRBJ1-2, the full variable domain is DTGVSQNPRHKITKRGQNVTFRCDPISEHNRLYWYRQTLGQGPEFLTYFQNEAQLEKSRLLSDRFSAERPKGSFSTLEIQRTEQGDSAMYLCASSYGTNGYTFGSGTRLTVV.